The 20 T cell receptor beta chains below come from one sample, sequenced in a study of Graves' ophthalmopathy and Graves' hyperthyroidism. TCR beta CDR3 regions were amplified from RNA transcripts. HTBI primers were employed in first-round RT-PCR, then a second-round multiplex PCR followed. TCRdb analysed the multiplex PCR reads with MiXCR anew, one entry per CDR3 protein. This table has 900,000 to 1,200,000 distinct CDR3 sequences, less than 45% appearing once. Sequenced material: peripheral blood or thyroid tissue (not recorded which). These receptors all stem from an adult man with Graves' hyperthyroidism.

This clonotype was counted between two and nine times. The gene calls are TRBV5-6 and TRBJ1-6; 10 nucleotides agree with TRBD1. This CDR3 region has 17 residues. Germline V gene data show CDR1 as SGHDT and CDR2 as YYEEEE. Trimming cost V 7 bases and J 0 bases; bases outside gene matches: 7. CDR3 residues: CASEGQGLTSYNSPLHF. The CDR3 DNA is TGTGCCAGCGAGGGACAGGGGCTCACCTCCTATAATTCACCCCTCCACTTT. Full variable domain (outside the CDR3, taken from reference TRBV5-6 and TRBJ1-6): DAGVTQSPTHLIKTRGQQVTLRCSPKSGHDTVSWYQQALGQGPQFIFQYYEEEERQRGNFPDRFSGHQFPNYSSELNVNALLLGDSALYLCASEGQGLTSYNSPLHFGNGTRLTVT.

The rearrangement uses TRBV20-1 and TRBJ1-5; the D gene is possibly TRBD1 (6 bases). Germline assignment: CDR1 DFQATT and CDR2 SNEGSKA (reference sequence). The CDR3 runs to 15 residues. Trimming left V 6 bases short and J 1 base short, with 16 bases between. CDR3 residues: CSASNYRESNQPQHF. Here the CDR3 DNA reads TGCAGTGCCAGCAACTACAGGGAAAGCAATCAGCCCCAGCATTTT.

This clonotype was observed a handful of times. The rearrangement joins TRBV6-5 to TRBJ1-1, with 7 bases that match TRBD1. Germline V lookup: CDR1 MNHEY, CDR2 SVGAGI. The CDR3 is made up of 14 amino acids. The trim removed 6 bases at V and 2 bases at J, leaving 6 bases unmatched. CDR3 sequence reads: CASRLNRGNTEAFF. Written as DNA, the CDR3 is TGTGCCAGCAGATTGAACAGGGGTAACACTGAAGCTTTCTTT.

The chain employs TRBV5-1 and TRBJ2-2; D is undetermined. V gave up 1 base and J gave up 0 bases, with 7 bases separating them. The germline V gene has CDR1 SGHRS and CDR2 YFSETQ. The CDR3 covers 15 residues. The CDR3 here is CASSLRNANTGELFF. In nucleotides, the CDR3 is TGCGCCAGCAGCTTGCGGAACGCGAACACCGGGGAGCTGTTTTTT.

The table lists this clonotype with a few counts. The V call is TRBV11-2, the J call TRBJ1-2; D unclear. Germline V CDR1 and CDR2: SGHAT, FQNNGV. The CDR3 runs 19 residues. The ends were cut back, 5 bases at V and 1 base at J, with 26 bases in the middle. The CDR3 reads CASSPYRDTKSRRNYGYTF. CDR3 DNA: TGTGCCAGCAGCCCCTACCGGGATACCAAATCGAGGCGTAACTATGGCTACACCTTC. Using reference TRBV11-2 and TRBJ1-2 for the parts outside the CDR3, the full variable domain is EAGVAQSPRYKIIEKRQSVAFWCNPISGHATLYWYQQILGQGPKLLIQFQNNGVVDDSQLPKDRFSAERLKGVDSTLKIQPAKLEDSAVYLCASSPYRDTKSRRNYGYTFGSGTRLTVV.

The chain links TRBV6-6 to TRBJ1-5; D call uncertain. The CDR3 length is 13 residues. With 10 bases removed from V and 0 bases from J, the gap between germline ends came to 10 bases. In germline, CDR1 is MNHNY, CDR2 SVGAGI (reference sequence). The DNA for the CDR3 is TGTGCCACCGGGGATTATAGCAATCAGCCCCAGCATTTT. Translated: CATGDYSNQPQHF.

The V and J genes are TRBV5-1 and TRBJ2-3, with D uncertain. The J call could be wrong; TRBJ2-7 is a better fit for the DNA end. Germline V CDR1 and CDR2: SGHRS, YFSETQ. The CDR3 contains 15 residues. The chain's CDR3 is CASSITPADTDTQYF. The DNA of the CDR3 is TGCGCCAGCAGCATTACCCCAGCTGACACAGATACGCAGTACTTC.

The J gene is TRBJ2-7, the V gene TRBV6-2 or TRBV6-3; D gene unclear. V lost 7 bases to trimming and J lost 3 bases, with 13 bases between them. Germline V lookup: CDR1 MNHEY, CDR2 SVGEGT. The CDR3 runs 13 residues. The CDR3 sequence is CASMTDPCYEQYF. The CDR3 DNA is TGTGCCAGCATGACGGATCCGTGCTACGAGCAGTACTTC.

This clonotype was counted at least ten times. The V gene is TRBV10-3, the J gene TRBJ2-7; 10 bases are a match to TRBD2. Germline trimming cut 9 bases from V and 2 bases from J; bases unmatched to any gene: 4. CDR3 length equals 13 residues. Germline V gives CDR1 ENHRY, CDR2 SYGVKD. For the CDR3, the DNA is TGTGCCATAGGGACTAGCGTAGCCTACGAGCAGTACTTC. This sequence encodes CAIGTSVAYEQYF.

The rearrangement links TRBV25-1 to TRBJ1-1, with a weak D call TRBD1 (5 bases). The V gene lost 4 bases and the J gene lost 7 bases, with 19 bases spanning the gap. The CDR3 extends over 15 amino acids. Per the germline V gene, CDR1 is MGHDK and CDR2 is SYGVNS. Written as DNA, the CDR3 is TGTGCCAGCAGTGGGGCACACAGGACTCCAGGTGAAGCTTTCTTT. Its protein is CASSGAHRTPGEAFF.

This clonotype was detected only a few times. V is TRBV4-1 and J is TRBJ1-1, with D possibly TRBD1 on 6 matching bases. Deletions cut 0 bases from V and 1 base from J, with 12 bases between. This CDR3 region has 16 residues. Per germline, CDR1 MGHRA and CDR2 YSYEKL. The CDR3: CASSQDSWGANTEAFF. As DNA, the CDR3 is TGCGCCAGCAGCCAAGACTCTTGGGGGGCGAACACTGAAGCTTTCTTT.

This clonotype has ten or more counts. This chain uses TRBV7-8 with TRBJ2-2, with D perhaps TRBD2 (6 bases). V was trimmed by 3 bases and J by 7 bases, leaving 9 bases between them. Germline V gene data show CDR1 as SGHVS and CDR2 as FQNEAQ. The CDR3 contains 13 residues. CDR3 nucleotide sequence: TGTGCCAGCAGCTTGCGGGACGACGGGGAGCTGTTTTTT. Its translation: CASSLRDDGELFF.

This clonotype was seen ten or more times. This sequence joins TRBV10-2 and TRBJ1-5, with 10 bases matching TRBD1. The length of the CDR3 is 15 residues. The junction had 5 bases not matched to a gene; V was cut back by 8 bases and J by 1 base. The germline CDR1 and CDR2 sequences are WSHSY and SAAADI. The CDR3 region has the DNA TGCGCCAGCTCCGGGACAGGGGCGAGCAATCAGCCCCAGCATTTT. This codes for CASSGTGASNQPQHF.

The V and J genes are TRBV7-9 and TRBJ2-5; D possibly corresponds to TRBD1 (6 bases). Germline V CDR1 and CDR2: SEHNR, FQNEAQ (reference sequence). The CDR3 is 16 amino acids. The germline V and J ends were trimmed by 5 bases and 5 bases, with 21 bases remaining between them. The CDR3 is CASSARTVGAKETQYF. In nucleotides, the CDR3 is TGTGCCAGCAGCGCCCGAACTGTGGGGGCTAAGGAGACCCAGTACTTC.

The chain employs TRBV10-3 and TRBJ1-3; D possibly corresponds to TRBD1 (5 bases). The germline V gene encodes CDR1 ENHRY and CDR2 SYGVKD. V lost 8 bases, J lost 4 bases, and 15 bases lay in between. CDR3 length: 14 amino acids. The CDR3 DNA reads as TGTGCCATCCGGGCGGCGGGGGAAGGAAACACCATATATTTT. Its protein is CAIRAAGEGNTIYF.

The count of this clonotype is one. A read error may explain this, as a much larger clone is one base away. The conserved final phenylalanine or tryptophan is absent from the CDR3, which likely points to a read error. The chain joins TRBV6-5 to TRBJ2-6; D gene unclear. Trimming cost V 3 bases and J 0 bases, with 6 bases left between them. CDR1 is MNHEY, CDR2 SVGAGI, per germline. The CDR3 totals 15 residues. The CDR3: CASSYDTSGANVLTC. The CDR3 region has the DNA TGTGCCAGCAGTTATGACACCTCTGGGGCCAACGTCCTGACTTGC.

There are many counts of this clonotype. The CDR3 spells CSARDVTGNTEAFF. The CDR3 DNA follows: TGCAGTGCTAGAGATGTCACAGGGAACACTGAAGCTTTCTTT. The chain links TRBV20-1 to TRBJ1-1, with a tentative D call TRBD1 (5 bases). The V gene's germline CDR1 is DFQATT and CDR2 SNEGSKA (reference sequence). The CDR3 spans 14 residues. Trimming pared 0 bases from V and 1 base from J, leaving 9 bases between.

The rearrangement joins TRBV16 to TRBJ2-6; a possible D gene is TRBD1 (5 bases). Trimming removed 3 bases at V and 2 bases at J, with 17 bases between. The CDR3 has 18 amino acids. CDR1 and CDR2 from the germline V gene are KGHSY and FQNENV. The CDR3 bases are TGTGCCAGCAGCCATGTAGGGGCGCGGCTGGCTGGGGCCAACGTCCTGACTTTC. As protein: CASSHVGARLAGANVLTF.

Worth noting for this clonotype: The conserved phenylalanine or tryptophan normally closing the CDR3 is absent here, so this likely arose from a read error. The DNA is left out, because the CDR3 cannot be placed on it with certainty; the CDR3 is given as TCRdb lists it. CDR3 residues: CAITSHHS. The chain links TRBV10-3 to TRBJ1-6. Germline assignment: CDR1 ENHRY and CDR2 SYGVKD. The CDR3 is made up of 8 amino acids, end residues included.

This rearrangement joins TRBV16 to TRBJ1-5; 7 bases align to TRBD1. CDR1 KGHSY and CDR2 FQNENV come from the germline V gene. This CDR3 comprises 13 residues. The CDR3 DNA reads TGTGCTAGACAGACAGGGTGGCATCAGCCCCAGCATTTT. Its protein product is CARQTGWHQPQHF.